The entry below gives a single T cell receptor beta chain sequence along with its context. Its antigen remains unidentified. The data were taken from a study of cytomegalovirus exposure and HLA in healthy donors. Findings and limits, study-wide: CMV serostatus was the only immune exposure information that was available.

Trimming cost V 4 bases and J 5 bases; bases outside gene matches: 4. Looked up from germline, CDR1 is SGHDT and CDR2 is YYEEEE. CDR3 length: 14 amino acids. It was with 60 Vbeta and 13 Jbeta primers that the PCR ran. Method: immunoSEQ multiplex PCR; TCRdb's copy keeps in-frame clones and lacks some. The sample records about 160,000 clones, roughly three quarters being singletons. This clonotype was sampled from a man between 18 and 35 years old in good health and CMV-seropositive. The sample was PBMCs. The V gene is TRBV5-6, the J gene TRBJ1-1, with 11 bases identical to TRBD1. Here the CDR3 reads CASSRGTGGTEAFF. The CDR3 region has the DNA TGTGCCAGCAGCAGGGGGACAGGGGGTACTGAAGCTTTCTTT.